In this sample, the clone carrying this T cell receptor (beta chain) turned up once. Antigen specificity is unknown. The sample comes from a study of T cell clones after liver transplantation. The overall study: As an antigen-independent comparator, third-party-reactive TCRbeta sequences came from pre-transplant mixed lymphocyte reactions. Regarding the study as a whole: The donor-reactive repertoire was only partly measurable in two subjects, lacking donor cells. A larger donor-reactive than third-party decline suggested partial antigen-specific deletion.

This CDR3 is built from 15 residues. With V trimmed by 3 bases and J by 8 bases, 10 bases remained unmatched. Germline loops: CDR1 SGHRS, CDR2 YFSETQ. Clones were read by immunoSEQ multiplex PCR, and TCRdb kept only the in-frame ones, dropping some. The sample has 45,000 to 60,000 clones, 86% seen once. The clonotype was recovered from a human patient who received a liver transplant. Some T cells may possibly be graft donor cells. The J gene is TRBJ1-2, the V gene TRBV5-1; 10 nucleotides match TRBD1. Here the sequenced sample was CD8+ T cells from blood, taken 12 months after liver transplant. As DNA, the CDR3 is TGCGCCAGCAGCTGGATTTCCGGGACAGGGGACGGCTACACCTTC. Translated, it gives CASSWISGTGDGYTF.